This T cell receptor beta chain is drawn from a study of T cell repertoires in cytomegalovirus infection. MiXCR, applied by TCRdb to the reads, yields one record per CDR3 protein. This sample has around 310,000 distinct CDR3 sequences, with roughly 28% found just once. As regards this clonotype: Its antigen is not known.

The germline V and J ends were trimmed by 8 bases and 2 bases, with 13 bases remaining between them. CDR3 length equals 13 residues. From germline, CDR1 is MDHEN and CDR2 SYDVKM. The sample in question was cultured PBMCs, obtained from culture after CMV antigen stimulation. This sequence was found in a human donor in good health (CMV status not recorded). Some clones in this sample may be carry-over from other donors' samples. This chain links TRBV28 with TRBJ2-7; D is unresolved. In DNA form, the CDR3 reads TGTGCCAGCGGCCTAGAAGGGCCCTACGAGCAGTACTTC. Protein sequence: CASGLEGPYEQYF.